This TCR beta chain derives from a study of identical twins. Findings and limits, study-wide: Conclusions rested on cross-sectional statistics rather than following the same donors.

Looked up from germline, CDR1 is SEHNR and CDR2 is FQNEAQ (reference sequence). The J segment lost 6 bases and the V segment lost 7 bases, leaving 5 bases of the junction unmatched. There are 13 residues in the CDR3. TCRdb analysed the 5' RACE reads with MiXCR anew, one entry per CDR3 protein. Of 420,000 or so distinct CDR3 sequences in the sample, 15% to 20% were seen once. This clonotype was seen a few times. Its target is unknown. The sequence came from a man over 45 in good health. This chain connects TRBV7-9 to TRBJ2-1; 8 nucleotides agree with TRBD2. Specimen: naive T cells sorted from blood. In nucleotides, the CDR3 is TGTGCCAGCAAGCGAAGCGGGAGCAATGAGCAGTTCTTC. Amino acid sequence: CASKRSGSNEQFF.